Reported below is one TCR beta chain. The sample belongs to a study of blood T cell repertoires in COVID-19. Measured with immunoSEQ multiplex PCR; TCRdb has only the in-frame clones, and not every one. The sample holds 75,000 to 100,000 clones, about 84% seen once. V was clipped by 7 bases and J by 4 bases, with 20 bases between them. This CDR3 has 16 residues. Germline V lookup: CDR1 MNHNY, CDR2 SVGAGI (reference sequence). This TCR was recovered from a woman older than 75 with acute or convalescent COVID-19. The sequenced sample consisted of peripheral blood. V is TRBV6-6 and J is TRBJ1-5; perhaps TRBD1 as D (5 bases). The CDR3 spells CASTPLGLGGNQPQHF. The CDR3 DNA reads TGTGCCAGCACTCCTCTAGGGTTGGGGGGTAATCAGCCCCAGCATTTT.